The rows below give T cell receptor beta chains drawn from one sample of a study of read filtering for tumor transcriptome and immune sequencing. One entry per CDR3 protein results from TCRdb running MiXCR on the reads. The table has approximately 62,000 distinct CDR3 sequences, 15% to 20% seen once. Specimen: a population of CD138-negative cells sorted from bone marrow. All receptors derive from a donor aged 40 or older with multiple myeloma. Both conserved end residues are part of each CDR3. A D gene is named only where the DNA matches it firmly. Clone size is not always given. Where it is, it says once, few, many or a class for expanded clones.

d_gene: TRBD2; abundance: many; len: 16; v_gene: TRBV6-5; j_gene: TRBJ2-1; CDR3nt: TGTGCCAGCAGTTACCAAGGACTAGCGGGAGAGAGTGGGCAGTTCTTC; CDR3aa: CASSYQGLAGESGQFF
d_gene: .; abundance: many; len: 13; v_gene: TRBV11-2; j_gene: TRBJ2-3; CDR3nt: TGTGCCAGCAGCTCCGTGACTGGGTATACGCAGTATTTT; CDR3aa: CASSSVTGYTQYF
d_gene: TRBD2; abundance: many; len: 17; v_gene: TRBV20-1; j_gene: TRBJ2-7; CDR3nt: TGCAGTGCTCACTCTCCGGGACTAGCGGGGACCTCCTACGAGCAGTACTTC; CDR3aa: CSAHSPGLAGTSYEQYF
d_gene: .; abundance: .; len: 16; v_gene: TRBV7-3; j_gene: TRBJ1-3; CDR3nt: TGTGCCAGCAGCTTAGACCCACCGGCCTCTGGAAACACCATATATTTT; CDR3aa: CASSLDPPASGNTIYF
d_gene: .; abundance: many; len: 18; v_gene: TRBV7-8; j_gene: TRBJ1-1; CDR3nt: TGTGCCAGCAGCTTAGCGCGGCCAGGGGCGTCGGTGAACACTGAAGCTTTCTTT; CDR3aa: CASSLARPGASVNTEAFF
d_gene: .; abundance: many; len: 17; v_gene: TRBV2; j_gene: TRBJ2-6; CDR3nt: TGTGCCAGCAGCCAGTTTCGAATTCCCTCTGGGGCCAACGTCCTGACTTTC; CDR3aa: CASSQFRIPSGANVLTF
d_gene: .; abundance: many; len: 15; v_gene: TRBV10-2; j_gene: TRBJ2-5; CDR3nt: TGCGCCAGCAGTGAGGGCGGGGAACTCCAAGAGACCCAGTACTTC; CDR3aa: CASSEGGELQETQYF
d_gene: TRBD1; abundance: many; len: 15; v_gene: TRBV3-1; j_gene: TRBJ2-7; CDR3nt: TGTGCCAGCAGCCAGGCCGGGACAGGGTCCTACGAGCAGTACTTC; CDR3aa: CASSQAGTGSYEQYF
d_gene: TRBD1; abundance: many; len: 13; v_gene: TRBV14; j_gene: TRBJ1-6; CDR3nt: TGTGCCAGCAGCCAAGGTGGGACAGGAGCCCTCCACTTT; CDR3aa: CASSQGGTGALHF
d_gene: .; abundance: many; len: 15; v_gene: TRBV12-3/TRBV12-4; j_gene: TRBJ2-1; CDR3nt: TGTGCCAGCAGTTTAATTGGTTGGCCCCCCAATGAGCAGTTCTTC; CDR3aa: CASSLIGWPPNEQFF
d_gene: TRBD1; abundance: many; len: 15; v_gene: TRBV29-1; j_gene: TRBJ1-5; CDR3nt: TGCAGCGTTGAAGCGGGACAGAGGTTCAATCAGCCCCAGCATTTT; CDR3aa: CSVEAGQRFNQPQHF
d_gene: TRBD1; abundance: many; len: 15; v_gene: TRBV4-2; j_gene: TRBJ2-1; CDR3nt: TGTGCCAGCAGCCAACCGGGACAGCCCCACAATGAGCAGTTCTTC; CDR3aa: CASSQPGQPHNEQFF
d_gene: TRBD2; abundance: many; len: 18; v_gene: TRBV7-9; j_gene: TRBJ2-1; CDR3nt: TGTGCCAGCAGCGAGGGACTAGCGGGGATCGGCTCCTACAATGAGCAGTTCTTC; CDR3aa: CASSEGLAGIGSYNEQFF
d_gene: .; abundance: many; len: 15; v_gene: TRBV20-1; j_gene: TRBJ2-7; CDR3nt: TGCAGTGCTACTCACGGGACTTCTGGCTCCTACGAGCAGTACTTC; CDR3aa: CSATHGTSGSYEQYF